One sample yielded the 10 T cell receptor beta chains listed below, sequenced in a study of graft-versus-host responses after intestinal transplantation. Clones were read by immunoSEQ multiplex PCR, and TCRdb kept only the in-frame ones, dropping some. The sample lists roughly 100,000 clones, roughly 87% occurring once. No cognate antigen is known for these TCRs. The material was unstimulated CD4+ T cells sorted from spleen or lymph node cells, obtained before intestinal transplant. The receptors originated from a human donor who received an intestinal transplant.

V and J are TRBV9 and TRBJ2-2; D remains ambiguous. CDR3 length: 16 amino acids. The V gene's germline CDR1 is SGDLS and CDR2 YYNGEE. Deletions cut 0 bases from V and 6 bases from J, with 15 bases between. CDR3 nucleotide sequence: TGTGCCAGCAGCGTAGTAAGCCCCGCTGGCGCCGGGGAGCTGTTTTTT. It translates to CASSVVSPAGAGELFF.

This chain links TRBV7-2 with TRBJ2-1; D gene ambiguous. V was clipped by 4 bases and J by 5 bases, with 9 bases between them. CDR3 size: 13 residues. CDR1 SGHTA and CDR2 FQGNSA come from the germline V gene. CDR3 sequence reads: CASSWRRNNEQFF. For the CDR3, the DNA is TGTGCCAGCAGCTGGCGGAGAAACAATGAGCAGTTCTTC.

CDR3 DNA: TGTGCCAGCAGCGGGGATGCAGATACGCAGTATTTT. This translates into CASSGDADTQYF. The V gene is TRBV11-3, the J gene TRBJ2-3; D is uncertain. CDR3 length equals 12 residues. Trimming shortened V by 5 bases and J by 4 bases, and 7 bases separated the two germline ends. Germline V gives CDR1 SGHNT, CDR2 YENEEA.

This sequence joins TRBV7-6 and TRBJ1-1; D is uncertain. This CDR3 has 18 amino acids. V dropped 5 bases and J dropped 1 base, with 23 bases sitting between them. Germline V gene lookup returns CDR1 SGHVS and CDR2 FNYEAQ. CDR3 nucleotides: TGTGCCAGCAGCCCAGAGGGAGTATCAGCCCCTGAGAACACTGAAGCTTTCTTT. Protein: CASSPEGVSAPENTEAFF.

The chain employs TRBV30 and TRBJ2-7; no clear D gene. Germline loops: CDR1 GTSNPN, CDR2 SVGIG (reference sequence). V was trimmed by 1 base and J by 2 bases, leaving 12 bases between them. The CDR3 spans 14 residues. CDR3 in DNA: TGTGCCTGGAGTGGGGGATCCCTCCCCTACGAGCAGTACTTC. Encoded protein: CAWSGGSLPYEQYF. Combining the CDR3 with reference TRBV30 and TRBJ2-7 gives the whole variable domain SQTIHQWPATLVQPVGSPLSLECTVEGTSNPNLYWYRQAAGRGLQLLFYSVGIGQISSEVPQNLSASRPQDRQFILSSKKLLLSDSGFYLCAWSGGSLPYEQYFGPGTRLTVT.

The gene calls are TRBV27 and TRBJ2-7; 9 nucleotides agree with TRBD1. Germline loops: CDR1 MNHEY, CDR2 SMNVEV (reference sequence). CDR3 size: 16 residues. V lost 4 bases to trimming and J lost 0 bases; unmatched junction nucleotides: 7. CDR3 DNA sequence: TGTGCCAGCAGTTCCCCCGGGACAGGGAGCTCCTACGAGCAGTACTTC. Encoded protein: CASSSPGTGSSYEQYF.

This clone was counted once. This specimen includes other DNA sequences encoding the same CDR3. V and J are TRBV18 and TRBJ2-7; D remains ambiguous. Germline V gene sequence: CDR1 KGHSH, CDR2 LQKENI. V was trimmed by 3 bases and J by 0 bases, leaving 6 bases between them. The CDR3 consists of 13 residues. Here the CDR3 DNA reads TGTGCCAGCTCACCTCCTAGCTCCTACGAGCAGTACTTC. It translates to CASSPPSSYEQYF.

The chain employs TRBV7-9 and TRBJ2-5, with no clear D. The CDR3 sequence is 11 residues long. V was cut by 3 bases and J by 6 bases, with 5 bases left in between. Germline-derived CDR1 and CDR2 are SEHNR and FQNEAQ (reference sequence). The CDR3 DNA sequence: TGTGCCAGCAGCTTTCAGCAGACCCAGTACTTC. Its translation is CASSFQQTQYF. The full variable domain, rest sourced from reference TRBV7-9 and TRBJ2-5, is DTGVSQNPRHKITKRGQNVTFRCDPISEHNRLYWYRQTLGQGPEFLTYFQNEAQLEKSRLLSDRFSAERPKGSFSTLEIQRTEQGDSAMYLCASSFQQTQYFGPGTRLLVL.

The V gene is TRBV4-1, the J gene TRBJ2-2, with 8 nucleotides matching TRBD1. Germline V CDR1 and CDR2: MGHRA, YSYEKL. Unmatched junction bases numbered 4, after V lost 4 bases and J lost 6 bases. The CDR3 has 14 residues. The CDR3 loop is CASSRQGRAGELFF. CDR3 nucleotide sequence: TGCGCCAGCAGCCGACAGGGGCGAGCCGGGGAGCTGTTTTTT.

This chain links TRBV6-4 with TRBJ1-1, with D possibly being TRBD1 (5 bases). Trimming cost V 10 bases and J 1 base, with 16 bases left between them. Germline-derived CDR1 and CDR2 are MRHNA and SNTAGT. The CDR3 contains 14 residues. Here the CDR3 reads CAIRTWDRNTEAFF. As DNA, the CDR3 is TGTGCCATCCGGACTTGGGACCGGAACACTGAAGCTTTCTTT.